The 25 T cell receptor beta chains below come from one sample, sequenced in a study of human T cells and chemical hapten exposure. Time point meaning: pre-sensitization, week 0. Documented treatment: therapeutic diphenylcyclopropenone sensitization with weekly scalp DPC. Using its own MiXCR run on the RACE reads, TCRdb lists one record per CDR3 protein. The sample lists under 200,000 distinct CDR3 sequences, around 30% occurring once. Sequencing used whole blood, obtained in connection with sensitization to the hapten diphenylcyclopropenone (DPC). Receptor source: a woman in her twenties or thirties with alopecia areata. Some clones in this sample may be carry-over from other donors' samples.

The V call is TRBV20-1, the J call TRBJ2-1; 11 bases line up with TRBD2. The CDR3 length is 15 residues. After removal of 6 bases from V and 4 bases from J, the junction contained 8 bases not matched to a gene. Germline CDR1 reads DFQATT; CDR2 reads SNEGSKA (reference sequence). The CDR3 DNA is TGCAGTGCAAATTCGGGGACTAGCGGATACAATGAGCAGTTCTTC. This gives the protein CSANSGTSGYNEQFF.

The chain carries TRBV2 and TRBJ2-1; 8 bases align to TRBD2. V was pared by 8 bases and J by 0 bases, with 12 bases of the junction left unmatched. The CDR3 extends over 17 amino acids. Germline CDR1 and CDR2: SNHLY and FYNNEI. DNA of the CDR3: TGTGCCAGCGGATTCAAGACTAGCGATAGCTCCTACAATGAGCAGTTCTTC. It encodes CASGFKTSDSSYNEQFF.

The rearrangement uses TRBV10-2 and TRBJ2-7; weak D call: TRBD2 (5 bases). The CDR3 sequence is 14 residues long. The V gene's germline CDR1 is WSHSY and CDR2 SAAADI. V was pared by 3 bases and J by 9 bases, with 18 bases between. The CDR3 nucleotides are TGCGCCAGCAGTGAAATCACTAGTCGACATTGGCAGTACTTC. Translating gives CASSEITSRHWQYF.

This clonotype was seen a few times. The CDR3 coding sequence is TGCGCCAGCAGCTTGGGAGGAGGGGCGGGCTACGAGCAGTACTTC. Amino acids: CASSLGGGAGYEQYF. This chain uses TRBV5-1 with TRBJ2-7; tentative D call: TRBD2 (6 bases). Trimming shortened V by 0 bases and J by 3 bases, and 13 bases separated the two germline ends. Germline V gene lookup returns CDR1 SGHRS and CDR2 YFSETQ. The CDR3 length is 15 residues. The whole variable domain, filled in from reference TRBV5-1 and TRBJ2-7, reads KAGVTQTPRYLIKTRGQQVTLSCSPISGHRSVSWYQQTPGQGLQFLFEYFSETQRNKGNFPGRFSGRQFSNSRSEMNVSTLELGDSALYLCASSLGGGAGYEQYFGPGTRLTVT.

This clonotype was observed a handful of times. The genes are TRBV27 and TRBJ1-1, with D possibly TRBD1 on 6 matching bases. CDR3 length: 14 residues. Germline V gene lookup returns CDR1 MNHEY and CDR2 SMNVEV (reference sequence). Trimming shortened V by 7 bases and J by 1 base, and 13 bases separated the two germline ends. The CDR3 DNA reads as TGTGCCAGCAAAAAGACAGGAAAGAACACTGAAGCTTTCTTT. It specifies CASKKTGKNTEAFF.

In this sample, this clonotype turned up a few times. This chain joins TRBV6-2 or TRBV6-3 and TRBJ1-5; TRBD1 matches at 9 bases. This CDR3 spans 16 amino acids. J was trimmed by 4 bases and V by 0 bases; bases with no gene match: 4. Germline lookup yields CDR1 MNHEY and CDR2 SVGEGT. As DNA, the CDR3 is TGTGCCAGCAGTTACTCGGGACAGGGATCGAATCAGCCCCAGCATTTT. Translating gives CASSYSGQGSNQPQHF.

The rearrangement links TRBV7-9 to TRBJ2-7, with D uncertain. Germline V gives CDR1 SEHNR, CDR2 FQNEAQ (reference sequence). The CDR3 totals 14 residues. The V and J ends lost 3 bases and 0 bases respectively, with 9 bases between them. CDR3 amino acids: CASSLDAFSYEQYF. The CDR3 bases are TGTGCCAGCAGCTTGGACGCATTCTCCTACGAGCAGTACTTC.

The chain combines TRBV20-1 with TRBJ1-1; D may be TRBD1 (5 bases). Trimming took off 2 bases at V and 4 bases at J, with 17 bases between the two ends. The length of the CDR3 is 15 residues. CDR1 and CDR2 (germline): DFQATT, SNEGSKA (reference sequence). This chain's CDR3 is CSARPGWGWSTEAFF. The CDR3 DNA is TGCAGTGCTAGACCGGGGTGGGGGTGGAGCACTGAAGCTTTCTTT.

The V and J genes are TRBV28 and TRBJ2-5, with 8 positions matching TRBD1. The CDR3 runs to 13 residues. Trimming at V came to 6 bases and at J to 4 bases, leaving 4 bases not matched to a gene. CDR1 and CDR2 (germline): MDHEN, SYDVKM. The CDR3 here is CASRTGGRETQYF. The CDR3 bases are TGTGCCAGCAGAACAGGGGGACGAGAGACCCAGTACTTC.

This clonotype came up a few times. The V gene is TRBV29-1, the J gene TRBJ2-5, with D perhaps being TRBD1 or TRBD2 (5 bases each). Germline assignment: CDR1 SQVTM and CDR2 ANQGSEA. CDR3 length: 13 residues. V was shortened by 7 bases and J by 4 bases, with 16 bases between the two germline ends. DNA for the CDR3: TGCAGCGCCTCGGGACCAGGCGGAGAGACCCAGTACTTC. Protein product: CSASGPGGETQYF.

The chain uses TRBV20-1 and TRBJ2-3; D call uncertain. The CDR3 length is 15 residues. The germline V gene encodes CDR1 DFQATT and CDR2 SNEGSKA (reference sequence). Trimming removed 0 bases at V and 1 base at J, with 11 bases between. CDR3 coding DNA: TGCAGTGCTAGAGATAGGTCGAAGGGCACAGATACGCAGTATTTT. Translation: CSARDRSKGTDTQYF.

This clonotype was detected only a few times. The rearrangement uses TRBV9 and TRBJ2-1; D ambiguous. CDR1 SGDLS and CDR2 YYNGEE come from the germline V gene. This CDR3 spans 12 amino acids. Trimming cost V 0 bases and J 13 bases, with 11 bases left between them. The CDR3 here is CASSVGATTQFF. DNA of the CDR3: TGTGCCAGCAGCGTAGGGGCTACCACCCAGTTCTTC.

CDR3 in DNA: TGTGCCAGCAGTGCGGGGGCCTCAAGGGCTGAAGCTTTCTTT. It yields the protein CASSAGASRAEAFF. This sequence joins TRBV2 and TRBJ1-1; the D gene is possibly TRBD1 (6 bases). Trimming removed 4 bases at V and 6 bases at J, with 15 bases between. CDR3 length: 14 residues. Germline CDR1 is SNHLY and CDR2 is FYNNEI.

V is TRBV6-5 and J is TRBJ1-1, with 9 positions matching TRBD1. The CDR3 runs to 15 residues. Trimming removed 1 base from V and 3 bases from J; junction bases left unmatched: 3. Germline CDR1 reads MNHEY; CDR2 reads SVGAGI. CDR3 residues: CASSYWDRADTEAFF. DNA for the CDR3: TGTGCCAGCAGTTACTGGGACAGGGCGGACACTGAAGCTTTCTTT.

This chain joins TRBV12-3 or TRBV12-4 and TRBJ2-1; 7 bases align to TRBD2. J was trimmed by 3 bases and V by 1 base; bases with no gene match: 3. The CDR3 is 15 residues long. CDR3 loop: CASSLGPGGYNEQFF. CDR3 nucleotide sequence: TGTGCCAGCAGTTTAGGCCCGGGGGGCTACAATGAGCAGTTCTTC.

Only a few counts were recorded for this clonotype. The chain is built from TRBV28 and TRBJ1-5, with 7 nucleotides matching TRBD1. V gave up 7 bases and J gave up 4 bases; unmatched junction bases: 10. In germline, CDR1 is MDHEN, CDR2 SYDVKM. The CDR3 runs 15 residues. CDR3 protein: CASNVVQGKNQPQHF. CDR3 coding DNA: TGTGCCAGCAATGTTGTACAGGGGAAGAATCAGCCCCAGCATTTT.

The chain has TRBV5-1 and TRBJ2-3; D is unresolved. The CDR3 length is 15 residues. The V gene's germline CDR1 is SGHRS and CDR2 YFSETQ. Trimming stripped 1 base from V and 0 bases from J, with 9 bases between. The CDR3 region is CASSLLGLSTDTQYF. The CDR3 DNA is TGCGCCAGCAGCTTGCTGGGGTTAAGCACAGATACGCAGTATTTT.

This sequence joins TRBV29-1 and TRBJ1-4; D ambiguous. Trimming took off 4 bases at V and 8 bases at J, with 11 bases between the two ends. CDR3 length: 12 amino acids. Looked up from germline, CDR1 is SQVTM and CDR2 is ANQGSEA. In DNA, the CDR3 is TGCAGCGTTGTTGTGACCGGCGAAAAACTGTTTTTT. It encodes CSVVVTGEKLFF.

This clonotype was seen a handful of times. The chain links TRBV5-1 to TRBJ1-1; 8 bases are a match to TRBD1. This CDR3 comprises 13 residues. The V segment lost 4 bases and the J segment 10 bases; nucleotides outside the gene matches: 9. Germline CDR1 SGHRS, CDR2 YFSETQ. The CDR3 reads CASSPNPTGGAFF. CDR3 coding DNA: TGCGCCAGCAGCCCTAATCCTACAGGGGGAGCTTTCTTT.

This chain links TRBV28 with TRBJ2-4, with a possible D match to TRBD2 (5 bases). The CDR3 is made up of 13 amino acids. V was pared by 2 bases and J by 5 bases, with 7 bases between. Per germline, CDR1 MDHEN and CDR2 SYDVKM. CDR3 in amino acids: CASSLEGENIQYF. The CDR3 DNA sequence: TGTGCCAGCAGTTTAGAGGGCGAAAACATTCAGTACTTC.

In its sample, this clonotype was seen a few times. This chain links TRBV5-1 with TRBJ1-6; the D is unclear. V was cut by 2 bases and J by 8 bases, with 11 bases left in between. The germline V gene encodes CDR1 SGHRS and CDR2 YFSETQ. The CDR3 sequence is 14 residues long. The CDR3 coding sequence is TGCGCCAGCAGCTTTTACATTAATGATTCACCCCTCCACTTT. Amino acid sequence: CASSFYINDSPLHF.

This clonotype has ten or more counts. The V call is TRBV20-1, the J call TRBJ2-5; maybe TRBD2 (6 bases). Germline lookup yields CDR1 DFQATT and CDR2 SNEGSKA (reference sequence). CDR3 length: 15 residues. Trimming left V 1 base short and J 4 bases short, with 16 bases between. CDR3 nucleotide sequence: TGCAGTGCTAGAGGGGAGGTAGTTGGATTAGAGACCCAGTACTTC. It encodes CSARGEVVGLETQYF.

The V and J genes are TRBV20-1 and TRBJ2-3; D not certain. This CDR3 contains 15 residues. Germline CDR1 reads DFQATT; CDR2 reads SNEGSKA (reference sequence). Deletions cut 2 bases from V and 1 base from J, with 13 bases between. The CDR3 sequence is CSARSETRRTDTQYF. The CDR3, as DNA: TGCAGTGCTAGATCGGAAACCCGCCGCACAGATACGCAGTATTTT.

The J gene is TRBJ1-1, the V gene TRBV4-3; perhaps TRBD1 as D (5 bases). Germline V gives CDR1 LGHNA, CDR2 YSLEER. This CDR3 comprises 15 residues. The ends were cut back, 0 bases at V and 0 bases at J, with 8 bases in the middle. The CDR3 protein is CASSQDRGLNTEAFF. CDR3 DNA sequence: TGCGCCAGCAGCCAAGATAGGGGCCTGAACACTGAAGCTTTCTTT.

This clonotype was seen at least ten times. CDR3 in DNA: TGCGCCAGCAGCTTGGCCTTTACAGGGACAGATACGCAGTATTTT. It codes for CASSLAFTGTDTQYF. The chain couples TRBV5-1 to TRBJ2-3; possibly TRBD1 for D (6 bases). Germline V lookup: CDR1 SGHRS, CDR2 YFSETQ. The CDR3 is made up of 15 amino acids. V was pared by 0 bases and J by 3 bases, with 11 bases between. The whole variable domain, remainder taken from reference TRBV5-1 and TRBJ2-3, is KAGVTQTPRYLIKTRGQQVTLSCSPISGHRSVSWYQQTPGQGLQFLFEYFSETQRNKGNFPGRFSGRQFSNSRSEMNVSTLELGDSALYLCASSLAFTGTDTQYFGPGTRLTVL.